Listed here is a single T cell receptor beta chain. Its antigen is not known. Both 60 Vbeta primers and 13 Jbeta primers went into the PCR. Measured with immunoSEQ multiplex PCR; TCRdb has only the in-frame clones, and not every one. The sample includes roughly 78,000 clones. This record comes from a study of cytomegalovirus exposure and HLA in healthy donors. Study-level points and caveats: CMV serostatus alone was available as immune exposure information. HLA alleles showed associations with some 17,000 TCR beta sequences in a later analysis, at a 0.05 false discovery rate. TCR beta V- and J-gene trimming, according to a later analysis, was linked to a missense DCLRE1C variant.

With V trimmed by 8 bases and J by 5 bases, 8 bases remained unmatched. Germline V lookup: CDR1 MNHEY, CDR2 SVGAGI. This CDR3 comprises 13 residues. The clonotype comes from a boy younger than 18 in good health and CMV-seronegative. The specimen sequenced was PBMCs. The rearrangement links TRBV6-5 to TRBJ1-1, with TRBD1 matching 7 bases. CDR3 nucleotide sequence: TGTGCCAGCGGGGTCCCAGGGGGGACTGAAGCTTTCTTT. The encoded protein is CASGVPGGTEAFF.